A selection of T cell receptor beta chains follows, all from one sample in a study of cytomegalovirus exposure and HLA in healthy donors. TCRdb's copy holds only in-frame clones and misses some; the assay was immunoSEQ multiplex PCR. The top ten hold around 11% of the sample, which has approximately 150,000 clones, more than 70% seen once. Source material: PBMCs. The receptors originated from a young man in good health and CMV-seropositive. The CDR3 runs from the conserved cysteine through the conserved F or W. The D gene is left open where the match is weak. Size is stated for part of the rows, as once, few or many counts, or as a class when the clone is expanded.

CDR3 DNA | CDR3 protein | D gene | V gene | clone size | J gene | CDR3 length
TGTGCCTCTTCCCGAGCCAAGGGCCGGGGGGACGAGCAGTACTTC | CASSRAKGRGDEQYF | TRBD2 | TRBV2 | - | TRBJ2-7 | 15
TGTGCCAGTAGTATACGAGGACAGGGAATCGAGACCCAGTACTTC | CASSIRGQGIETQYF | TRBD1 | TRBV19 | - | TRBJ2-5 | 15
TGTGCCAGCAGCCCGCCGACAGGGGGCCTATTCACTAGCACAGATACGCAGTATTTT | CASSPPTGGLFTSTDTQYF | TRBD1 | TRBV5-4 | - | TRBJ2-3 | 19
TGTGCCAGCAGTTCAAGGGACAGGGATCAGCCCCAGCATTTT | CASSSRDRDQPQHF | TRBD1 | TRBV6-6 | few | TRBJ1-5 | 14
TGTGCCAGCAGCGCGCATCCGGGACAGGGGACAGATACGCAGTATTTT | CASSAHPGQGTDTQYF | TRBD1 | TRBV7-9 | - | TRBJ2-3 | 16
TGTGCCAGCAGTCTCCCCGGGGCTAACTATGGCTACACCTTC | CASSLPGANYGYTF | - | TRBV28 | - | TRBJ1-2 | 14
TGTGCCACCAGCAGACAGGGGTACCAAGAGACCCAGTACTTC | CATSRQGYQETQYF | - | TRBV15 | - | TRBJ2-5 | 14
TGCAGCGTTGTGGGGGCACCTCTCTCCTACAATGAGCAGTTCTTC | CSVVGAPLSYNEQFF | - | TRBV29-1 | once | TRBJ2-1 | 15
TGTGCCAGCTCAACGGACTCTTTAAAAGGCTACACCTTC | CASSTDSLKGYTF | - | TRBV6-6 | - | TRBJ1-2 | 13
TGCAGCGTTGAAACCCCTCTCGGAGGTTACAATGAGCAGTTCTTC | CSVETPLGGYNEQFF | - | TRBV29-1 | - | TRBJ2-1 | 15
TGTGCCTGCAGCTTATCGGTCCGGGGATTGGATGAAAAACTGTTTTTT | CACSLSVRGLDEKLFF | - | TRBV7-2 | - | TRBJ1-4 | 16
TGTGCCAGCTCACCGACTCAACCTTATACTAACTATGGCTACACCTTC | CASSPTQPYTNYGYTF | - | TRBV18 | - | TRBJ1-2 | 16
TGTGCCGCCAGAAGGGGAAACACTGAAGCTTTCTTT | CAARRGNTEAFF | - | TRBV6-6 | - | TRBJ1-1 | 12
TGTGCCAGTAGTCTAGGGGACAGTTACTCCTACGAGCAGTACTTC | CASSLGDSYSYEQYF | TRBD1 | TRBV19 | once | TRBJ2-7 | 15
TGTGCCAGCAGTAGGACAGCGGTGCTCCCCTACGAGCAGTACTTC | CASSRTAVLPYEQYF | - | TRBV27 | - | TRBJ2-7 | 15
TGTGCCATCAGTGCGGCTAGCGGGGACAATGAGCAGTTCTTC | CAISAASGDNEQFF | TRBD2 | TRBV10-3 | - | TRBJ2-1 | 14
TGTGCCAGCAGTTCCTTAAGGACAGGGATCTACAATGAGCAGTTCTTC | CASSSLRTGIYNEQFF | TRBD1 | TRBV11-2 | - | TRBJ2-1 | 16
TGTGCCACCAGCCGTCAACCCGGACTAGCGGGAGTAGCCGGGGAGCTGTTTTTT | CATSRQPGLAGVAGELFF | TRBD2 | TRBV15 | - | TRBJ2-2 | 18
TGCGCCAGCAGCCCCGGGACAGGGGGAGGCTACACCTTC | CASSPGTGGGYTF | TRBD1 | TRBV5-1 | - | TRBJ1-2 | 13
TGTGCCAGCAGCAGAGAACTAGTTATTCGATCCGATGAGCAGTTCTTC | CASSRELVIRSDEQFF | - | TRBV5-4 | few | TRBJ2-1 | 16
TGCAGCGTCCCGGGGGGAGGGCCATACGAGCAGTACTTC | CSVPGGGPYEQYF | TRBD2 | TRBV29-1 | - | TRBJ2-7 | 13
TGTGCCAGCAGTTATAGCCTAGCGGGCATTTACGAGCAGTACTTC | CASSYSLAGIYEQYF | TRBD2 | TRBV6-6 | - | TRBJ2-7 | 15
TGTGCCAGCAGTCCTTTTAAGGGGAATAGCAATCAGCCCCAGCATTTT | CASSPFKGNSNQPQHF | - | TRBV7-9 | - | TRBJ1-5 | 16
TGTGCCAGCAGCTTAACGAGACAGTCAGATACGCAGTATTTT | CASSLTRQSDTQYF | - | TRBV7-3 | once | TRBJ2-3 | 14
TGTGCCAGCAGTGAATTAACTACGTACAATGAGCAGTTCTTC | CASSELTTYNEQFF | - | TRBV2 | - | TRBJ2-1 | 14
TGTGCCAGCAGTAGACAGGGGAACACCGGGGAGCTGTTTTTT | CASSRQGNTGELFF | TRBD1 | TRBV11-1 | - | TRBJ2-2 | 14
TGTGCCAGCAGTGTCAGACTAGCGGGAGGGTTAGAGACCCAGTACTTC | CASSVRLAGGLETQYF | TRBD2 | TRBV6-1 | - | TRBJ2-5 | 16
TGTGCCAGCAGCTTAATAGCGGGAGGCCCCCGCGATGAGCAGTTCTTC | CASSLIAGGPRDEQFF | TRBD2 | TRBV7-3 | - | TRBJ2-1 | 16
TGTGCCAGCAGTCCCTCGTTTTATAGCTCCTACGAGCAGTACTTC | CASSPSFYSSYEQYF | - | TRBV27 | - | TRBJ2-7 | 15
TGTGCCAGCAGCCCACGCGGGAGTAGCTATGAGCAGTTCTTC | CASSPRGSSYEQFF | TRBD2 | TRBV7-8 | - | TRBJ2-1 | 14
TGTGCCAGCGGGACCGGGACTAGATTATACACCGGGGAGCTGTTTTTT | CASGTGTRLYTGELFF | TRBD2 | TRBV4-2 | - | TRBJ2-2 | 16
TGTGCCAGCGGACAGGGAAACAATGAGCAGTTCTTC | CASGQGNNEQFF | TRBD1 | TRBV18 | - | TRBJ2-1 | 12
TGTGCCAGCAGTACAGCGGGAGATACGCAGTATTTT | CASSTAGDTQYF | - | TRBV6-5 | - | TRBJ2-3 | 12
TGTGCCAGCAGGGCTCTGACAGGGGGCTACAACGAGCAGTACTTC | CASRALTGGYNEQYF | TRBD1 | TRBV6-1 | few | TRBJ2-7 | 15
TGTGCCAGCAGCGTTTGGGGGGTAAGGGTAACTGAAGCTTTCTTT | CASSVWGVRVTEAFF | - | TRBV28 | few | TRBJ1-1 | 15
TGCAGCGTTCAGGGTATGGTCTATGGCTACACCTTC | CSVQGMVYGYTF | - | TRBV29-1 | once | TRBJ1-2 | 12
TGTGCCAGCAGCCAAGTCGGCGGGAGCGGGGCTCGGTTCTACAATGAGCAGTTCTTC | CASSQVGGSGARFYNEQFF | TRBD2 | TRBV4-2 | - | TRBJ2-1 | 19
TGTGCCAGCAGCTTATCGGTTAGCCTAGCCAAAAACATTCAGTACTTC | CASSLSVSLAKNIQYF | - | TRBV11-2 | - | TRBJ2-4 | 16
TGTGCCATCAGCCCTAACCCAGGCGAAAGTGAAAAACTGTTTTTT | CAISPNPGESEKLFF | - | TRBV10-3 | - | TRBJ1-4 | 15
TGTGCCTGGACTCCTGGGGGGGCAGCTGATTCCTACGAGCAGTACTTC | CAWTPGGAADSYEQYF | - | TRBV30 | - | TRBJ2-7 | 16
TGCAGCGTTGCTCTAGCGGGGTACAATGAGCAGTTCTTC | CSVALAGYNEQFF | TRBD2 | TRBV29-1 | few | TRBJ2-1 | 13
TGTGCCAGCAGTTCACACGGGAGGGAGCTGTTTTTT | CASSSHGRELFF | - | TRBV27 | - | TRBJ2-2 | 12
TGTGCCAGCAGTTCGGGTCTTGGAAAACTGTTTTTT | CASSSGLGKLFF | - | TRBV2 | - | TRBJ1-4 | 12
TGCGCCAGCAGTGATAGTAGGGGACTAGCGACTAATGAGCAGTTCTTC | CASSDSRGLATNEQFF | TRBD2 | TRBV10-1 | - | TRBJ2-1 | 16
TGTGCCAGCAGCTTTACTAATACTAAAAATGAGCAGTTCTTC | CASSFTNTKNEQFF | - | TRBV5-6 | - | TRBJ2-1 | 14
TGTGCCAGCAGTTACTCAGGAATTCAGTACTTC | CASSYSGIQYF | - | TRBV28 | - | TRBJ2-4 | 11
TGTGCCAGTAGTATCTCACTGCTAAATGAAAAACTGTTTTTT | CASSISLLNEKLFF | - | TRBV19 | - | TRBJ1-4 | 14
TGTGCCAGTAGTAAACTCGGGACTAGCGGTGAGCAGTTCTTC | CASSKLGTSGEQFF | TRBD2 | TRBV19 | - | TRBJ2-1 | 14
TGTGCCAGCAGCCAAGGTGCGAACAATGAGCAGTTCTTC | CASSQGANNEQFF | - | TRBV4-2 | - | TRBJ2-1 | 13
TGCAGCGTTGACGCAGATACGCAGTATTTT | CSVDADTQYF | - | TRBV29-1 | - | TRBJ2-3 | 10
TGTGCCATCAGTGGGGGGGAGGGCGCCGTGTACGAGCAGTACTTC | CAISGGEGAVYEQYF | TRBD2 | TRBV10-3 | - | TRBJ2-7 | 15
TGTGCCAGGGGGGAGGGGGTAGGAGCTTTCTTT | CARGEGVGAFF | - | TRBV2 | - | TRBJ1-1 | 11
TGTGCCAGCAGTCCCCGTTTCGTGGCAGGGGGTGGCCCAGATACGCAGTATTTT | CASSPRFVAGGGPDTQYF | TRBD1 | TRBV27 | - | TRBJ2-3 | 18
TGCGCCAGCAGCCAGGTTCGGCTAGCGGGAAACACAGATACGCAGTATTTT | CASSQVRLAGNTDTQYF | TRBD2 | TRBV4-1 | - | TRBJ2-3 | 17
TGCGCCAGCAGCTTGGACGTCACGGTAAACTACGAGCAGTACTTC | CASSLDVTVNYEQYF | - | TRBV5-1 | - | TRBJ2-7 | 15
TGTGCCAGTCAAGCGGGATTCGGGGAGCTGTTTTTT | CASQAGFGELFF | TRBD2 | TRBV6-5 | - | TRBJ2-2 | 12
TGTGCCAGCAGCACCAGGGACAGGGTGAGCACAGATACGCAGTATTTT | CASSTRDRVSTDTQYF | - | TRBV21-1 | - | TRBJ2-3 | 16
TGTGCCAGCAGCTTGCCCGCGGCGGGAGGGCCCAATGAGCAGTTCTTC | CASSLPAAGGPNEQFF | TRBD2 | TRBV7-2 | - | TRBJ2-1 | 16